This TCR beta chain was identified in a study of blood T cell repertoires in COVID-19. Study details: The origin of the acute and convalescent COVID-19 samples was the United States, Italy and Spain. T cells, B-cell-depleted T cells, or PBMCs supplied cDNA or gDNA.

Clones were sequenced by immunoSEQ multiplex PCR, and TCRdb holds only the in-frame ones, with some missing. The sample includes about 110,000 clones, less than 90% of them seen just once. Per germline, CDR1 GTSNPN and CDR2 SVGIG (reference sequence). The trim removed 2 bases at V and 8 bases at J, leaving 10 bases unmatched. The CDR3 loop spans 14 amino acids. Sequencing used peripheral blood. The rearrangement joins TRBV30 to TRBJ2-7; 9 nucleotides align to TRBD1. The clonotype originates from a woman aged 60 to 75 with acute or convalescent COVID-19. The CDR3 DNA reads TGTGCCTGGAGTTTCTTGGGGACAGGGAATCAGCAGTACTTC. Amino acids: CAWSFLGTGNQQYF.